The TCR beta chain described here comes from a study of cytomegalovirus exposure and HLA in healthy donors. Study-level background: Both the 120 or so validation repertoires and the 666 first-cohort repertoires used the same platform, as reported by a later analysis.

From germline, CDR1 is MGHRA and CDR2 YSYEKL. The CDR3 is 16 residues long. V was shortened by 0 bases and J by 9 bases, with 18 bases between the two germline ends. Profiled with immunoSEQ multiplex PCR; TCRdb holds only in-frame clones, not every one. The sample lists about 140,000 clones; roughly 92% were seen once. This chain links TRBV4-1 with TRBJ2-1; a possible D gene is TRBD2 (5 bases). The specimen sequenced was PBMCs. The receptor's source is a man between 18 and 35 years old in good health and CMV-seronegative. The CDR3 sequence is CASSQEGGPGRSEQFF. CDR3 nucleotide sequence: TGCGCCAGCAGCCAAGAGGGCGGGCCAGGTAGGAGTGAGCAGTTCTTC.